This TCR beta chain was documented in a study of T cells in Graves' hyperthyroidism and ophthalmopathy. Regarding the study as a whole: By a 13 V-J model, ophthalmopathy was set apart from stable hyperthyroidism. Most clonotypes expanded in thyroid above 0.001 were likewise present in blood.

Trimming took 5 bases from V and 8 from J, leaving 6 bases between them. Germline V gives CDR1 SGHTA, CDR2 FQGTGA. There are 11 residues in the CDR3. Researchers amplified the TCR beta CDR3 regions from RNA transcripts. First-round RT-PCR of the TCR CDR3 relied on the HTBI primer set. TCRdb passed the multiplex PCR reads through MiXCR, listing each CDR3 protein once. The top ten clones hold about 7.8% of a sample with 500,000 to 750,000 distinct CDR3 sequences, around 42% of them seen once. Patients aged 18 to 65 had newly diagnosed hyperthyroidism of under 2 months' duration. Exclusion of patients followed from uncontrolled infection, other autoimmune disease, pregnancy or lactation. This clonotype was seen just once. Its antigen remains unidentified.

The chain carries TRBV7-3 and TRBJ2-2; D uncertain. The TCR originated in a woman aged 18 to 35 with Graves' hyperthyroidism. The sample was peripheral blood or thyroid tissue (not recorded which). The CDR3 bases are TGTGCCAGCAGCCAAGAAGGGGAGCTGTTTTTT. It yields the protein CASSQEGELFF.